The TCR beta chain under discussion was sequenced for a study of shared clonotypes between healthy human individuals. Study details: Per donor, CD8 memory used one plate, CD8 naive used two, CD4 memory used three and CD4 naive used three. Findings and limits, study-wide: Owing to a small donor count, the genetic and exposure-history diversity represented was limited. The sole specimen, blood, was sampled, and tissue repertoires likely differ.

Sequenced by immunoSEQ multiplex PCR; TCRdb stores in-frame clones only, minus some. The table includes over a million clones, roughly 97% detected once. Worth noting for this clone: Its antigen is unknown.

Germline values: CDR1 SEHNR, CDR2 FQNEAQ (reference sequence). The junction had 5 bases not matched to a gene; V was cut back by 7 bases and J by 3 bases. The CDR3 contains 13 residues. It was into CD45RA+ naive and CD45RA-negative memory subsets that the CD4+ cells were split. The chain is built from TRBV7-9 and TRBJ2-7, with 8 bases fitting TRBD2. The sequenced sample consisted of naive CD4+ T cells sorted from blood. The subset: CD45RA+ positively selected. The receptor was isolated from a man aged 25 to 45 in good health. As DNA, the CDR3 is TGTGCCAGCAACGTAGCGGGAAACTACGAGCAGTACTTC. Its translation is CASNVAGNYEQYF. The full variable domain, completed using reference TRBV7-9 and TRBJ2-7, is DTGVSQNPRHKITKRGQNVTFRCDPISEHNRLYWYRQTLGQGPEFLTYFQNEAQLEKSRLLSDRFSAERPKGSFSTLEIQRTEQGDSAMYLCASNVAGNYEQYFGPGTRLTVT.